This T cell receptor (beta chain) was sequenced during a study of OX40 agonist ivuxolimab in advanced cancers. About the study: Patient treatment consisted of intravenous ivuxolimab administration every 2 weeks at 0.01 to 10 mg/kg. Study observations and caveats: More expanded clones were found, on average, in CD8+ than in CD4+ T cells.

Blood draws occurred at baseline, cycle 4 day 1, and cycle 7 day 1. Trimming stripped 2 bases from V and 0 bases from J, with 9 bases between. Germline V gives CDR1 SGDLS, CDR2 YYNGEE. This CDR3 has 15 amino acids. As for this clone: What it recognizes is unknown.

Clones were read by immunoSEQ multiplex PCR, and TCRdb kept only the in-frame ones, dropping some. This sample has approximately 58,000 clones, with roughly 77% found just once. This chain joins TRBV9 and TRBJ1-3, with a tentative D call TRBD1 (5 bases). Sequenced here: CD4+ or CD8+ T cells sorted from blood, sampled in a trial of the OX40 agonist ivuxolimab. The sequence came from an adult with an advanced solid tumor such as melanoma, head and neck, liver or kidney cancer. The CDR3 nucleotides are TGTGCCAGCAGCGTCAGGGCCTTCTCTGGAAACACCATATATTTT. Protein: CASSVRAFSGNTIYF.